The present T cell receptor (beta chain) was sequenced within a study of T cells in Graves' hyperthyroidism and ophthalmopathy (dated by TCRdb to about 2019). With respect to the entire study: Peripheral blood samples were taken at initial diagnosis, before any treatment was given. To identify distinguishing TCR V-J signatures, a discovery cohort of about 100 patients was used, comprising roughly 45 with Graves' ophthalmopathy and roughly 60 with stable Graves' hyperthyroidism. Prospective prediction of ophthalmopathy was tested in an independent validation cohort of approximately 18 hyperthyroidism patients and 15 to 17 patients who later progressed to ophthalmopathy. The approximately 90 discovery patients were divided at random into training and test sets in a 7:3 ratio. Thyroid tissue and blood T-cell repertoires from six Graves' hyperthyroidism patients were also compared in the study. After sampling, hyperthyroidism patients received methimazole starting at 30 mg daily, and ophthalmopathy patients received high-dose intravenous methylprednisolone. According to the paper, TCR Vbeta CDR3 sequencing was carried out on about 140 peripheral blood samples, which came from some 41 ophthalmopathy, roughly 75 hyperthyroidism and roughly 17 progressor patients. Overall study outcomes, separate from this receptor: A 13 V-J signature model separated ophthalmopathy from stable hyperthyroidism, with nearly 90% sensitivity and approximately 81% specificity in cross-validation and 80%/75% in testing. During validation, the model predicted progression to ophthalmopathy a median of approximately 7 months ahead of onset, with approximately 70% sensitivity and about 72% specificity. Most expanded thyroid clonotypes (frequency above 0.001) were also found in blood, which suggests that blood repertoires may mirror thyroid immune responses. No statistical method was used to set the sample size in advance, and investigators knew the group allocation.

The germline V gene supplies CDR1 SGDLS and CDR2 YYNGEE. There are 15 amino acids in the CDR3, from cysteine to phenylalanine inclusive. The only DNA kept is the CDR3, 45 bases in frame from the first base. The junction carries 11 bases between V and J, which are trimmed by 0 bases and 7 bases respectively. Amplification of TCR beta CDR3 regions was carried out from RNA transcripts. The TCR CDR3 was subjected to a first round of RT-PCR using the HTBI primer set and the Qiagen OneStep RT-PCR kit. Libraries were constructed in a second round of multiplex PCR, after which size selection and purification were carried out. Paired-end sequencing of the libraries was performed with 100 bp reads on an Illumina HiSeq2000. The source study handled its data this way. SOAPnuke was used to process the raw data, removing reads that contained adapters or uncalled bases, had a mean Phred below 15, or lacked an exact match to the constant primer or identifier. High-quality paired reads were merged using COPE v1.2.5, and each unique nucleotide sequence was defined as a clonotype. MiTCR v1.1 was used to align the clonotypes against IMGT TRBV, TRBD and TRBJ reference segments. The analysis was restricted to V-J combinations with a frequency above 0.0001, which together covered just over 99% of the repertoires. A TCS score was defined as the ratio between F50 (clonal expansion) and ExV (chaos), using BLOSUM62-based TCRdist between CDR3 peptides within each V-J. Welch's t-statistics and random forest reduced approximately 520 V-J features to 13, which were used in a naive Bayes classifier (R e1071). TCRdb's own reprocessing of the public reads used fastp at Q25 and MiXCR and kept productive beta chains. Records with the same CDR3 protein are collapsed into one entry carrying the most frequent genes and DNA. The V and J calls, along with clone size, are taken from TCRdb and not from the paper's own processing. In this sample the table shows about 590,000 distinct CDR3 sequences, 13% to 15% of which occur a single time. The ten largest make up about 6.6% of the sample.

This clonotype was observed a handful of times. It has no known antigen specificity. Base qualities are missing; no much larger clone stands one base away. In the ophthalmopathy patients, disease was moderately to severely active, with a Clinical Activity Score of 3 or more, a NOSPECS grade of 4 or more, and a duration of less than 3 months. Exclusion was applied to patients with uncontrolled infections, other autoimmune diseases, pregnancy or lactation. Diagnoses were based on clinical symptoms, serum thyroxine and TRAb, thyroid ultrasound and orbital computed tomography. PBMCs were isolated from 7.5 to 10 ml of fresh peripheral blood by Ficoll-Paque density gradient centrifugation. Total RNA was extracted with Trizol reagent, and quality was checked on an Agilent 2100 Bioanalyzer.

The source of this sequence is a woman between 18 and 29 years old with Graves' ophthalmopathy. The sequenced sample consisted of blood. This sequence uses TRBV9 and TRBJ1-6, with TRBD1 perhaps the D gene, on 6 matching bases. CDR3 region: CASSVDTGSNSPLHF. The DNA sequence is TGTGCCAGCAGCGTAGATACAGGGAGCAATTCACCCCTCCACTTT.